The 16 T cell receptor beta chains given below trace back to one sample, sequenced in a study of cytomegalovirus exposure and HLA in healthy donors. Primers for the PCR totalled 60 Vbeta and 13 Jbeta. Sequenced by immunoSEQ multiplex PCR; TCRdb stores in-frame clones only, minus some. The table includes 200,000 to 250,000 clones, approximately 83% detected once. Sequenced sample: PBMCs. Receptor source: a boy between 2 and 15 years old in good health and CMV-seronegative.

The chain joins TRBV6-6 to TRBJ2-1, with 7 bases identical to TRBD2. The CDR3 totals 15 residues. Germline assignment: CDR1 MNHNY and CDR2 SVGAGI (reference sequence). The V segment lost 5 bases and the J segment 2 bases; nucleotides outside the gene matches: 6. The CDR3 here is CASSIERGPYNEQFF. The CDR3, as DNA: TGTGCCAGCAGTATTGAGCGGGGCCCCTACAATGAGCAGTTCTTC.

The chain couples TRBV19 to TRBJ1-3, with D uncertain. There are 15 residues in the CDR3. CDR1 is LNHDA and CDR2 is SQIVND in the germline V gene (reference sequence). Trimming shortened V by 6 bases and J by 0 bases, and 12 bases separated the two germline ends. The CDR3 here is CASSPQASSGNTIYF. The DNA of the CDR3 is TGTGCCAGTAGCCCCCAGGCGAGCTCTGGAAACACCATATATTTT.

V is TRBV11-1 and J is TRBJ1-1; D unresolved. The CDR3 is made up of 12 amino acids. CDR1 and CDR2 from the germline V gene are SGHAT and FQDESV (reference sequence). Trimming took off 2 bases at V and 8 bases at J, with 9 bases between the two ends. The CDR3 is CASSLKRTEAFF. The CDR3 DNA follows: TGTGCCAGCAGCTTAAAGAGAACCGAAGCTTTCTTT.

The J gene is TRBJ2-4, the V gene TRBV7-3; D may be TRBD1 (6 bases). The CDR3 has 15 residues. The V and J ends lost 5 bases and 3 bases respectively, with 14 bases between them. The germline gives CDR1 SGHTA, CDR2 FQGTGA. For the CDR3, the DNA is TGTGCCAGCAGCCTGAGGACAGCAAGCAAAAACATTCAGTACTTC. As protein: CASSLRTASKNIQYF.

The gene calls are TRBV6-6 and TRBJ1-6; D gene unclear. This CDR3 region has 12 residues. The V end lost 3 bases, the J end lost 12 bases, and 9 bases lay between the germline ends. Germline V gene data show CDR1 as MNHNY and CDR2 as SVGAGI (reference sequence). CDR3 in DNA: TGTGCCAGCAGTTATACCAGAGGACCCCTCCACTTT. Its protein product is CASSYTRGPLHF.

This clone was observed once. CDR3 nucleotides: TGTGCCAGCAGTTCAACGACCGGGACAGGCAGTGAAGCTTTCTTT. Protein: CASSSTTGTGSEAFF. J is TRBJ1-1 and V is TRBV6-5, with 8 bases fitting TRBD1. There are 15 residues in the CDR3. The ends lost 4 bases at V and 7 bases at J; junction bases unmatched: 11. Germline V gives CDR1 MNHEY, CDR2 SVGAGI.

The chain is built from TRBV4-2 and TRBJ2-3; 8 bases are a match to TRBD2. The germline V gene has CDR1 LGHNA and CDR2 YNFKEQ. The junction had 12 bases not matched to a gene; V was cut back by 0 bases and J by 4 bases. CDR3 length: 18 residues. The CDR3 is CASSQEGRSGSGSDTQYF. As DNA, the CDR3 is TGTGCCAGCAGCCAAGAAGGAAGAAGCGGGAGTGGTTCAGATACGCAGTATTTT.

Regarding this clone: The germline gene is not matched at one end of the junction; a read error may be the cause. J is TRBJ2-3 and V is TRBV2; 14 bases are shared with TRBD2. The germline CDR1 and CDR2 sequences are SNHLY and FYNNEI. The CDR3 has 16 amino acids. The CDR3 reads CASSVGLAGAGDAQYF. Here the CDR3 DNA reads TGTGCCAGCAGCGTGGGACTAGCGGGAGCCGGAGATGCGCAGTATTTT.

This clone has just one count. The CDR3 bases are TGCGCCAGCAGCAACGACAGGGTGACCGGGGAGCTGTTTTTT. Translating it yields CASSNDRVTGELFF. This rearrangement joins TRBV5-1 to TRBJ2-2; TRBD1 aligns across 7 bases. In germline, CDR1 is SGHRS, CDR2 YFSETQ. V lost 4 bases to trimming and J lost 5 bases; unmatched junction nucleotides: 5. The CDR3 totals 14 residues. Full variable domain (rest looked up from reference TRBV5-1 and TRBJ2-2): KAGVTQTPRYLIKTRGQQVTLSCSPISGHRSVSWYQQTPGQGLQFLFEYFSETQRNKGNFPGRFSGRQFSNSRSEMNVSTLELGDSALYLCASSNDRVTGELFFGEGSRLTVL.

The rearrangement joins TRBV7-2 to TRBJ2-7; D gene uncertain. Germline CDR1 reads SGHTA; CDR2 reads FQGNSA. Trimming cost V 1 base and J 2 bases, with 3 bases left between them. The CDR3 runs to 12 residues. The CDR3 region has the DNA TGTGCCAGCAGCTTAGTCGCCTACGAGCAGTACTTC. It translates to CASSLVAYEQYF.

This clone came up once. The chain joins TRBV5-1 to TRBJ2-3, with unresolved D. Germline V gene lookup returns CDR1 SGHRS and CDR2 YFSETQ. V was shortened by 4 bases and J by 1 base, with 10 bases between the two germline ends. This CDR3 is 14 amino acids long. CDR3 residues: CASSPRQGTDTQYF. The CDR3 DNA reads as TGCGCCAGCAGCCCCCGCCAGGGCACAGATACGCAGTATTTT.

This chain joins TRBV11-2 and TRBJ2-7; possibly TRBD2 for D (5 bases). CDR3 length: 15 amino acids. The ends were cut back, 1 base at V and 0 bases at J, with 10 bases in the middle. Looked up from germline, CDR1 is SGHAT and CDR2 is FQNNGV. The CDR3: CASSLGPGFSYEQYF. The CDR3 nucleotides read TGTGCCAGCAGCTTAGGACCGGGATTCTCCTACGAGCAGTACTTC. Variable domain in full (rest from reference TRBV11-2 and TRBJ2-7): EAGVAQSPRYKIIEKRQSVAFWCNPISGHATLYWYQQILGQGPKLLIQFQNNGVVDDSQLPKDRFSAERLKGVDSTLKIQPAKLEDSAVYLCASSLGPGFSYEQYFGPGTRLTVT.

This rearrangement joins TRBV5-5 to TRBJ1-2; D is unresolved. The CDR3 covers 13 residues. Trimming pared 4 bases from V and 2 bases from J, leaving 9 bases between. Germline V gene lookup returns CDR1 SGHKS and CDR2 YYEKEE (reference sequence). The CDR3 reads CASSTSENYGYTF. The CDR3 DNA follows: TGTGCCAGCAGCACCTCGGAGAACTATGGCTACACCTTC. The whole variable domain, remainder taken from reference TRBV5-5 and TRBJ1-2, is DAGVTQSPTHLIKTRGQQVTLRCSPISGHKSVSWYQQVLGQGPQFIFQYYEKEERGRGNFPDRFSARQFPNYSSELNVNALLLGDSALYLCASSTSENYGYTFGSGTRLTVV.

The chain couples TRBV2 to TRBJ1-6; D ambiguous. The CDR3 totals 12 residues. The germline V gene has CDR1 SNHLY and CDR2 FYNNEI. V was clipped by 4 bases and J by 6 bases, with 4 bases between them. CDR3 sequence (DNA): TGTGCCAGCAGTGGGAGTAATTCACCCCTCCACTTT. Its translation is CASSGSNSPLHF.

The gene calls are TRBV5-4 and TRBJ1-2; 8 positions match TRBD1. CDR3 length: 14 residues. Germline loops: CDR1 SGHNT, CDR2 YYREEE (reference sequence). With 5 bases clipped from V and 3 bases from J, the junction kept 6 bases outside the gene matches. Written as DNA, the CDR3 is TGTGCCAGCAGTTACCAGGGGGCAGACTATGGCTACACCTTC. It specifies CASSYQGADYGYTF.

The chain carries TRBV6-4 and TRBJ2-2; D perhaps matches TRBD2 (5 bases). Deletions cut 7 bases from V and 5 bases from J, with 11 bases between. This CDR3 has 13 residues. The germline CDR1 and CDR2 sequences are MRHNA and SNTAGT. The DNA for the CDR3 is TGTGCCAGCACCGACGGGGAAACCGGGGAGCTGTTTTTT. Protein sequence: CASTDGETGELFF.